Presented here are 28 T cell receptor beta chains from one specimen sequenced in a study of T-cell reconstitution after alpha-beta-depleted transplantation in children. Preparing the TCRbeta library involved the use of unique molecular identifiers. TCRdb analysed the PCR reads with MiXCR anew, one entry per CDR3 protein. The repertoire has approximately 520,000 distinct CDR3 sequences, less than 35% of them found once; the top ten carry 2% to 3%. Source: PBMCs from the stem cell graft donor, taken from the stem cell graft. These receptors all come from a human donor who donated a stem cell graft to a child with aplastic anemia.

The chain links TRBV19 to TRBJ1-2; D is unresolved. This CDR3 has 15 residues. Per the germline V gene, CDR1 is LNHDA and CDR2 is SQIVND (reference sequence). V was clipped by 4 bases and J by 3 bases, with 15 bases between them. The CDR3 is CASSTSLAAHYGYTF. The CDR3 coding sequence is TGTGCCAGTAGTACTTCCCTGGCCGCACACTATGGCTACACCTTC.

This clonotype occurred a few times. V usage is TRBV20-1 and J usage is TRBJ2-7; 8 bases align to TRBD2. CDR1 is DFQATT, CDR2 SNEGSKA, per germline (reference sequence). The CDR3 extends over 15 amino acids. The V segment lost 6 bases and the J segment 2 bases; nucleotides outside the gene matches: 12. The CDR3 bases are TGCAGTGCCCGGAGTATGGCGGGAGGTCCCTACGAGCAGTACTTC. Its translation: CSARSMAGGPYEQYF.

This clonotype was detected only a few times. CDR3 in DNA: TGTGCCAGCAGCTTATTCCGGATTCGAGGTGCGGGGGGCAAGAACACTGAAGCTTTCTTT. Protein: CASSLFRIRGAGGKNTEAFF. The chain joins TRBV7-8 to TRBJ1-1, with a weak D call TRBD1 (6 bases). The CDR3 has 20 residues. Deletions cut 2 bases from V and 1 base from J, with 26 bases between. From germline, CDR1 is SGHVS and CDR2 FQNEAQ.

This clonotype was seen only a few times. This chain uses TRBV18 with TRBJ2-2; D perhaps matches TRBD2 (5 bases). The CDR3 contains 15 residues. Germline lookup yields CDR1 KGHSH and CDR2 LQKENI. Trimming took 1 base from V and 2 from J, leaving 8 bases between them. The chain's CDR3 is CASSPLGLNTGELFF. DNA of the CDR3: TGTGCCAGCTCACCACTTGGACTCAACACCGGGGAGCTGTTTTTT.

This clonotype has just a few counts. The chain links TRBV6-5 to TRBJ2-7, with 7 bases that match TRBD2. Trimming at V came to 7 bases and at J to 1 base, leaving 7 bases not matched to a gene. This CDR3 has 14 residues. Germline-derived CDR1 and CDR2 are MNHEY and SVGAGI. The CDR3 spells CASTGAGRSYEQYF. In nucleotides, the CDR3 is TGTGCCAGCACCGGAGCGGGAAGATCCTACGAGCAGTACTTC.

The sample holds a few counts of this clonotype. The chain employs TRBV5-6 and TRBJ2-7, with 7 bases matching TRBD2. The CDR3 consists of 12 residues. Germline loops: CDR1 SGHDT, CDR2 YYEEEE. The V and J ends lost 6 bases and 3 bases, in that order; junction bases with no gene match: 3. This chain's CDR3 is CASTTGGYEQYV. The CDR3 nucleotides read TGTGCCAGCACGACGGGGGGCTACGAGCAGTACGTC.

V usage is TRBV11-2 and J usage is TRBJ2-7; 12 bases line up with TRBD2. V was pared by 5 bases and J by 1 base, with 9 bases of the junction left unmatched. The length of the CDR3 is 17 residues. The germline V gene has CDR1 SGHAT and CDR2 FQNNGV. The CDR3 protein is CASSPKVGLAGSYEQYV. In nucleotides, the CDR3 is TGTGCCAGCAGCCCCAAAGTCGGACTAGCGGGATCCTACGAGCAGTACGTC.

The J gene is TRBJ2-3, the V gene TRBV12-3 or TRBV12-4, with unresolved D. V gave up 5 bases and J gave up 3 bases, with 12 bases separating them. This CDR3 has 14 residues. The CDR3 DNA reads TGTGCCAGCAGTCAATCACCGTTGACAGATACGCAGTATTTT. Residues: CASSQSPLTDTQYF.

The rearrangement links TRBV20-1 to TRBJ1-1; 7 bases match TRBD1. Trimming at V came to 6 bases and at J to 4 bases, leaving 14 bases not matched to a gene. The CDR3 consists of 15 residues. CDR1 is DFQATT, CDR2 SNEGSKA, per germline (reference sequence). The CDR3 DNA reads TGCAGTGCAAGGAGTAGACAGGGTGTCGTCACTGAAGCTTTCTTT. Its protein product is CSARSRQGVVTEAFF.

The CDR3 sequence is CASSVTGGNEQFF. The CDR3 DNA reads as TGTGCCAGCAGCGTGACAGGGGGCAATGAGCAGTTCTTC. The chain employs TRBV7-2 and TRBJ2-1; TRBD1 matches at 9 bases. V trimming: 5 bases; J trimming: 6 bases; junction bases outside the gene matches: 2. The CDR3 runs to 13 residues. Germline assignment: CDR1 SGHTA and CDR2 FQGNSA.

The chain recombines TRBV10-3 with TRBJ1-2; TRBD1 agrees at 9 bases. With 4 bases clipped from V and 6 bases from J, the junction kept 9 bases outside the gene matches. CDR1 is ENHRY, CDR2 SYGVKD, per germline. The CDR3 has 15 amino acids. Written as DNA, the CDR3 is TGTGCCATCAGTGGACCGGGACAGGGTGCCGATGGCTACACCTTC. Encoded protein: CAISGPGQGADGYTF.

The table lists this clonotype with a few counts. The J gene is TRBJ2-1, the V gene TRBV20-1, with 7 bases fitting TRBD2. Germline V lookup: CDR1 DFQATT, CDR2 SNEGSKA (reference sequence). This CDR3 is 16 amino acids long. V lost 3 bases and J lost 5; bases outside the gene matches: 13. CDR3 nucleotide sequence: TGCAGTGCTAGGGGTATATCGGCGGGAGACGACAATGAGCAGTTCTTC. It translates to CSARGISAGDDNEQFF.

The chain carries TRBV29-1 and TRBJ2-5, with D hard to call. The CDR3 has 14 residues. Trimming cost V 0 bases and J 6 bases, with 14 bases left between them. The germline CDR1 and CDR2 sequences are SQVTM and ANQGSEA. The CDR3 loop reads CSVEEVPSIQTQYF. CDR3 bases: TGCAGCGTTGAAGAGGTCCCAAGCATACAGACCCAGTACTTC.

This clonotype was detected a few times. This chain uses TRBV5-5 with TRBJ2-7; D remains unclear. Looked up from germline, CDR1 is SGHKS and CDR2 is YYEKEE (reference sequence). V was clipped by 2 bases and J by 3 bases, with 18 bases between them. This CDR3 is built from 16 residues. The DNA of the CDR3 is TGTGCCAGCAGCTTCCGACCACCTACTCGGAGCTACGAGCAGTACGTC. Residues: CASSFRPPTRSYEQYV.

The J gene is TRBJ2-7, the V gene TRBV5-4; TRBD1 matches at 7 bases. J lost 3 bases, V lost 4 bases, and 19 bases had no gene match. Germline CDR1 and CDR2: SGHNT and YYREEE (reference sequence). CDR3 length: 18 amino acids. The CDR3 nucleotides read TGTGCCAGCAGCGGGGGAATACCTGGGACAGCGATATACTACGAGCAGTACTTC. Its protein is CASSGGIPGTAIYYEQYF.

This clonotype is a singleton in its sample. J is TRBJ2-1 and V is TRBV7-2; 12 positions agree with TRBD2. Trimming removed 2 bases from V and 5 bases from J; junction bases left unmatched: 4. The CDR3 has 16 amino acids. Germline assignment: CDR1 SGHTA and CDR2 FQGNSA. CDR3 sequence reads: CASSLILAGGHNEQFF. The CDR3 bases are TGTGCCAGCAGCTTAATACTAGCGGGAGGCCACAATGAGCAGTTCTTC. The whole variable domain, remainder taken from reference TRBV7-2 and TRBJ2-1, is GAGVSQSPSNKVTEKGKDVELRCDPISGHTALYWYRQSLGQGLEFLIYFQGNSAPDKSGLPSDRFSAERTGGSVSTLTIQRTQQEDSAVYLCASSLILAGGHNEQFFGPGTRLTVL.

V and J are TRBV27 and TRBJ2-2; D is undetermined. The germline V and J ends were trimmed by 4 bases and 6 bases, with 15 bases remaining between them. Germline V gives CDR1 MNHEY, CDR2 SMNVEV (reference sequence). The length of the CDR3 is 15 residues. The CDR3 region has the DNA TGTGCCAGCAGTTGGTGGAATATAGTGCCCGGGGAGCTGTTTTTT. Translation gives CASSWWNIVPGELFF.

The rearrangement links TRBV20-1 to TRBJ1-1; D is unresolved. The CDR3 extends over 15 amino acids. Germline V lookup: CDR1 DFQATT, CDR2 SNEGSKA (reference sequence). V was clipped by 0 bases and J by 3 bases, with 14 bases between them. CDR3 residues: CSARDMTGGHTEAFF. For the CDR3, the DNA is TGCAGTGCTAGAGATATGACCGGAGGGCACACTGAAGCTTTCTTT.

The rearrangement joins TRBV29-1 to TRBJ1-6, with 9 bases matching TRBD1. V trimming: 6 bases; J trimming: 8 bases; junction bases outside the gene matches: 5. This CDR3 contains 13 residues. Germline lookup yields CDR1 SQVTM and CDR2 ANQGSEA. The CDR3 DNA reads TGCAGCGTCCCGGGACAGGGAGATTCACCCCTCCACTTT. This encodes CSVPGQGDSPLHF.

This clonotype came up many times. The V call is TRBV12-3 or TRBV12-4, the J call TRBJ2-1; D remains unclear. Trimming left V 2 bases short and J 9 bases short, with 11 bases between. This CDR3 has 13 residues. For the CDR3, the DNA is TGTGCCAGCAGTTTAAGTCGCCGCGGTGAGCAGTTCTTC. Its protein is CASSLSRRGEQFF.

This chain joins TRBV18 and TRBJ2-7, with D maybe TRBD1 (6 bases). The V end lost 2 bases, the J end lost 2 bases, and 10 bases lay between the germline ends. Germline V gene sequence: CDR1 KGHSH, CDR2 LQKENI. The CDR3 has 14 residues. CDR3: CASSPGGPTYEQYV. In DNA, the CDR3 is TGTGCCAGCTCACCAGGGGGCCCGACCTACGAGCAGTACGTC.

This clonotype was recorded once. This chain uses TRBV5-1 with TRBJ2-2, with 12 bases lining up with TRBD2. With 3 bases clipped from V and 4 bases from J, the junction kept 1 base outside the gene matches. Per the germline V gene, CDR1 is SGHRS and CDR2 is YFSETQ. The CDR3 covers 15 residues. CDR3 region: CASSWTSGVTGELFF. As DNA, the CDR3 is TGCGCCAGCAGCTGGACTAGCGGGGTCACCGGGGAGCTGTTTTTT.

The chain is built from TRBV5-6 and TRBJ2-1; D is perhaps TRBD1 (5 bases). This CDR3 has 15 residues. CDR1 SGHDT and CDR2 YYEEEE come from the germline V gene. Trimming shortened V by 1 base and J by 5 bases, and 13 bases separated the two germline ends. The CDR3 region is CASSLTGPLDNEQFF. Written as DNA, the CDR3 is TGTGCCAGCAGCTTGACAGGTCCATTGGACAATGAGCAGTTCTTC.

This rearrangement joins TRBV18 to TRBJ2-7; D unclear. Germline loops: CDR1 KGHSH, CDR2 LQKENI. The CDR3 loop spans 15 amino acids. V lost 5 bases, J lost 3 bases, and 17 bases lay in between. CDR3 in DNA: TGTGCCAGCTCATCCCACCCGACGGCGAGCTACGAGCAGTACGTC. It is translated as CASSSHPTASYEQYV.

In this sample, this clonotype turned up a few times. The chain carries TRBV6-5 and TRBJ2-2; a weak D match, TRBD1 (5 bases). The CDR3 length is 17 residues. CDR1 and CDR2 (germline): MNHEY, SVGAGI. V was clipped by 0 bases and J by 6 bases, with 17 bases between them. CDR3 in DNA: TGTGCCAGCAGTTACTCGATTCGCTCAGGGTCTCCCGGGGAGCTGTTTTTT. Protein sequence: CASSYSIRSGSPGELFF.

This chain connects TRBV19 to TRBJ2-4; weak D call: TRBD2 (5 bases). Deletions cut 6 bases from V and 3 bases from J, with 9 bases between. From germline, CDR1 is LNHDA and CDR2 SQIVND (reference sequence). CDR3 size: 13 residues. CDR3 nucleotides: TGTGCCAGTAGAGAGGGCGGCAAAAACATTCAGTACTTC. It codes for CASREGGKNIQYF.

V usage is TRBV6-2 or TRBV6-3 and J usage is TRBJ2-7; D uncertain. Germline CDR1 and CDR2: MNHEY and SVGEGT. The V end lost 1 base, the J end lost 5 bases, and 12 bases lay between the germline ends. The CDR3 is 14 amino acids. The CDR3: CASSYLRTKDEQYF. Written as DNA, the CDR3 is TGTGCCAGCAGTTACTTGCGGACCAAGGACGAGCAGTACTTC.

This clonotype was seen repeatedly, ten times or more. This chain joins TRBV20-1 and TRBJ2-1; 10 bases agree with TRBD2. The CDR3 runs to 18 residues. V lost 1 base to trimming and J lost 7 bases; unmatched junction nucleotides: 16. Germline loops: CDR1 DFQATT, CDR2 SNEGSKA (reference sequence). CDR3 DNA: TGCAGTGCTAGAGTCGGCTTAAAGGGTAGCGGGAGGATTAATGAGCAGTTCTTC. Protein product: CSARVGLKGSGRINEQFF.